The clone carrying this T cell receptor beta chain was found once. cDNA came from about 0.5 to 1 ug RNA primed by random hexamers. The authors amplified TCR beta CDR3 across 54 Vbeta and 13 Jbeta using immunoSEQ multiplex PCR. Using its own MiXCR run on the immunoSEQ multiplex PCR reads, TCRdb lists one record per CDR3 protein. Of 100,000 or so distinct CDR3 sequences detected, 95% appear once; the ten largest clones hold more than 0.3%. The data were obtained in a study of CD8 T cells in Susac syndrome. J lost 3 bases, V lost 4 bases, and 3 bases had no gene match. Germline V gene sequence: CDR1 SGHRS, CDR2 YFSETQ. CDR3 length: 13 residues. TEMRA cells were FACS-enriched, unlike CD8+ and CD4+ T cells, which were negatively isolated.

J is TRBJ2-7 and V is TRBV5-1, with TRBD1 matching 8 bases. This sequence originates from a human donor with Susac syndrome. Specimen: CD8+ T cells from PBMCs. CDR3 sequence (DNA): TGCGCCAGCAGCCCAGGGGGCCGCTACGAGCAGTACTTC. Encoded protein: CASSPGGRYEQYF.